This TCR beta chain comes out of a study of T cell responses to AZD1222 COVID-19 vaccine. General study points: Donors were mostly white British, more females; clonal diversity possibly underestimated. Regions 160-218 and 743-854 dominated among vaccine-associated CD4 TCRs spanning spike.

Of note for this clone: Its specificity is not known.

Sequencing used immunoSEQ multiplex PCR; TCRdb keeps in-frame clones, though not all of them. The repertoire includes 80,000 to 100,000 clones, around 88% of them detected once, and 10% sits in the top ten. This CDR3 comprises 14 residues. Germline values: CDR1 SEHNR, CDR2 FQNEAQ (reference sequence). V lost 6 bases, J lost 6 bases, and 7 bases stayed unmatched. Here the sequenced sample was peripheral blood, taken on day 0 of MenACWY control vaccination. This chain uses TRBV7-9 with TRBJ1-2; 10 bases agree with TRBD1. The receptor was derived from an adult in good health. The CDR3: CASRSGGQGDGYTF. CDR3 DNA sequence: TGTGCCAGCAGATCGGGTGGACAGGGGGATGGCTACACCTTC.